What follows is one TCR beta chain and its context. This CDR3 has 17 amino acids. After removal of 4 bases from V and 4 bases from J, the junction contained 12 bases not matched to a gene. Germline assignment: CDR1 LNHDA and CDR2 SQIVND (reference sequence). The sample originates from a study of T cells in Graves' hyperthyroidism and ophthalmopathy. Patients were excluded because of uncontrolled infection, other autoimmune disease, pregnancy or lactation. PBMCs came from 10 ml fresh peripheral blood. Regions amplified from RNA transcripts were the TCR beta CDR3 regions. The HTBI primer set drove a first-round RT-PCR of the TCR CDR3. Each CDR3 protein gets one entry after TCRdb re-called the multiplex PCR reads with MiXCR. The sample includes 460,000 or so distinct CDR3 sequences, about an eighth of them seen just once.

Sequenced sample: blood. The receptor was derived from a woman younger than 30 with Graves' hyperthyroidism. The gene calls are TRBV19 and TRBJ2-5, with 10 nucleotides matching TRBD2. CDR3 nucleotide sequence: TGTGCCAGTAGTAGCTATTTTACTAGCGGGGAGTCAGAGACCCAGTACTTC. Residues: CASSSYFTSGESETQYF.